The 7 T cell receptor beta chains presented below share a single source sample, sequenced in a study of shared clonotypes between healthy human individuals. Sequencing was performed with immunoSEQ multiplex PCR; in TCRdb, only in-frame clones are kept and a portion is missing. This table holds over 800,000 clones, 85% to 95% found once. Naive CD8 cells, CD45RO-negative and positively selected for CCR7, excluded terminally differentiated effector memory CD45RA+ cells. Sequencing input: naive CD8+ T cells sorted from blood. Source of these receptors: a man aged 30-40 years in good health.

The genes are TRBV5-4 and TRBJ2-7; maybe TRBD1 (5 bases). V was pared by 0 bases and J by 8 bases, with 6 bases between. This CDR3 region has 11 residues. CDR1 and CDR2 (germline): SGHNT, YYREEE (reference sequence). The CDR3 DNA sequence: TGTGCCAGCAGCTTGGGGACAAAGCAGTACTTC. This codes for CASSLGTKQYF. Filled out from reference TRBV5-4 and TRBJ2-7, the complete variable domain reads ETGVTQSPTHLIKTRGQQVTLRCSSQSGHNTVSWYQQALGQGPQFIFQYYREEENGRGNFPPRFSGLQFPNYSSELNVNALELDDSALYLCASSLGTKQYFGPGTRLTVT.

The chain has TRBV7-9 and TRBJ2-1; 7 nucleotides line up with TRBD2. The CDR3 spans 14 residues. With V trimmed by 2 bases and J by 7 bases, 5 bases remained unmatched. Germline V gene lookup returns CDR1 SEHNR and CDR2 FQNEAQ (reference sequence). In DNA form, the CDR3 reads TGTGCCAGCAGCTTACAAGCGGGAAGAAATGAGCAGTTCTTC. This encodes CASSLQAGRNEQFF.

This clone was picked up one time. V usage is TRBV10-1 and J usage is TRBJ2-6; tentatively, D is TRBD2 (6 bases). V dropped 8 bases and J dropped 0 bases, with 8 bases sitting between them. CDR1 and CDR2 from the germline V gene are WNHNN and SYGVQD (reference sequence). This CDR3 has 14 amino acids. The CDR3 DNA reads TGCGCCAGCCTCGGGGGCTCTGGGGCCAACGTCCTGACTTTC. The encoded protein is CASLGGSGANVLTF.

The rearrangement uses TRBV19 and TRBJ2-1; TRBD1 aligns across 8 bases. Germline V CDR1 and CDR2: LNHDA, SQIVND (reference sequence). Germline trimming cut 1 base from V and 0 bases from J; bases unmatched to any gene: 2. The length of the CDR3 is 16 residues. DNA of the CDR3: TGTGCCAGTAGTATAGGGACAGGGAGCTCCTACAATGAGCAGTTCTTC. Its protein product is CASSIGTGSSYNEQFF.

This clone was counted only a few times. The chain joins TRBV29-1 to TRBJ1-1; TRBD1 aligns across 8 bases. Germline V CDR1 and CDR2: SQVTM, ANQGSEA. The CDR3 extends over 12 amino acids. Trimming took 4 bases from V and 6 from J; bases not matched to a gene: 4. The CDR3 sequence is CSVGGQGSEAFF. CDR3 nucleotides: TGCAGCGTTGGCGGACAGGGATCTGAAGCTTTCTTT.

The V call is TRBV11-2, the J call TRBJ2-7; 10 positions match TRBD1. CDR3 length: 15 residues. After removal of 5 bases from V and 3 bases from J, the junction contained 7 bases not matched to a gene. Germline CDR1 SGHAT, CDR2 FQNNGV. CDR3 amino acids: CASSTHRDRGYEQYF. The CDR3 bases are TGTGCCAGCAGCACCCACCGGGACAGGGGCTACGAGCAGTACTTC.

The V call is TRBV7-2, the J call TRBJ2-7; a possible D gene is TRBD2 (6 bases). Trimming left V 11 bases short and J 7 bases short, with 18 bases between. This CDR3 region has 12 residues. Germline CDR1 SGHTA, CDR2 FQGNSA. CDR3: CAAVRGPEEQYF. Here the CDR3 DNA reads TGTGCCGCCGTGCGGGGCCCGGAAGAGCAGTACTTC.